A single sample is the source of the 30 T cell receptor beta chains below, sequenced in a study of cytomegalovirus exposure and HLA in healthy donors. The PCR had 60 Vbeta and 13 Jbeta primers. Method: immunoSEQ multiplex PCR; TCRdb's copy keeps in-frame clones and lacks some. The data hold a few hundred thousand clones, with about 74% observed a single time. Sequenced material: PBMCs. These TCRs come from a woman between 25 and 40 years old in good health and CMV-seronegative.

This chain links TRBV4-2 with TRBJ2-7; 10 bases match TRBD2. The CDR3 loop spans 15 amino acids. CDR1 LGHNA and CDR2 YNFKEQ come from the germline V gene. J lost 3 bases, V lost 3 bases, and 5 bases had no gene match. CDR3 nucleotides: TGTGCCAGCAGCCATCGGACTAGCGGAGACTACGAGCAGTACTTC. Protein product: CASSHRTSGDYEQYF.

The genes are TRBV7-3 and TRBJ1-1, with D maybe TRBD1 (6 bases). Trimming took 5 bases from V and 3 from J, leaving 10 bases between them. Germline V gene data show CDR1 as SGHTA and CDR2 as FQGTGA. The length of the CDR3 is 13 residues. The CDR3 DNA reads as TGTGCCAGCAGCATCGGACAGTACACTGAAGCTTTCTTT. As protein: CASSIGQYTEAFF. The variable domain in full, completed from reference TRBV7-3 and TRBJ1-1, reads GAGVSQTPSNKVTEKGKYVELRCDPISGHTALYWYRQSLGQGPEFLIYFQGTGAADDSGLPNDRFFAVRPEGSVSTLKIQRTERGDSAVYLCASSIGQYTEAFFGQGTRLTVV.

This clone has just a few counts. The V gene is TRBV5-6, the J gene TRBJ1-1; D may be TRBD1 (6 bases). Germline CDR1 reads SGHDT; CDR2 reads YYEEEE. The CDR3 has 17 amino acids. Trimming pared 1 base from V and 0 bases from J, leaving 16 bases between. CDR3 DNA sequence: TGTGCCAGCAGCTTGAAGATTCAAGGACAGATGAACACTGAAGCTTTCTTT. It yields the protein CASSLKIQGQMNTEAFF. Together with reference TRBV5-6 and TRBJ1-1, the CDR3 gives the full variable domain: DAGVTQSPTHLIKTRGQQVTLRCSPKSGHDTVSWYQQALGQGPQFIFQYYEEEERQRGNFPDRFSGHQFPNYSSELNVNALLLGDSALYLCASSLKIQGQMNTEAFFGQGTRLTVV.

The CDR3 region has the DNA TGCGCCAGCAGCCAAGTCGGACAGGACTCCTACGAGCAGTACTTC. It specifies CASSQVGQDSYEQYF. V is TRBV4-1 and J is TRBJ2-7, with 7 bases fitting TRBD1. Germline loops: CDR1 MGHRA, CDR2 YSYEKL. The CDR3 loop spans 15 amino acids. Trimming at V came to 1 base and at J to 0 bases, leaving 3 bases not matched to a gene.

The chain recombines TRBV5-4 with TRBJ2-3; TRBD1 might be the D (7 bases). Germline loops: CDR1 SGHNT, CDR2 YYREEE (reference sequence). The V end lost 6 bases, the J end lost 1 base, and 24 bases lay between the germline ends. CDR3 size: 18 residues. Written as DNA, the CDR3 is TGTGCCAGCACTTCCGGGGGTGAGGGGGCTTTGGGCACAGATACGCAGTATTTT. Translated, it gives CASTSGGEGALGTDTQYF.

The genes are TRBV18 and TRBJ2-3, with a weak D call TRBD2 (5 bases). This CDR3 comprises 13 residues. V was clipped by 4 bases and J by 6 bases, with 11 bases between them. Germline V gives CDR1 KGHSH, CDR2 LQKENI. CDR3 sequence: CASSLDSWDTQYF. In nucleotides, the CDR3 is TGTGCCAGCTCACTGGACTCCTGGGATACGCAGTATTTT.

CDR3 in amino acids: CASSYVIGQGYTEAFF. The CDR3 nucleotides are TGTGCCAGCAGTTACGTGATAGGACAGGGGTACACTGAAGCTTTCTTT. This rearrangement joins TRBV6-6 to TRBJ1-1; 9 bases are a match to TRBD1. Germline CDR1 and CDR2: MNHNY and SVGAGI (reference sequence). This CDR3 contains 16 residues. The junction had 7 bases not matched to a gene; V was cut back by 2 bases and J by 3 bases.

CDR3 in amino acids: CASSSGQTDTQYF. CDR3 nucleotide sequence: TGCGCCAGCAGCTCAGGGCAGACAGATACGCAGTATTTT. This chain joins TRBV5-1 and TRBJ2-3; perhaps TRBD1 as D (5 bases). This CDR3 is built from 13 residues. Trimming stripped 3 bases from V and 3 bases from J, with 8 bases between. Germline CDR1 is SGHRS and CDR2 is YFSETQ.

The chain uses TRBV30 and TRBJ1-1; 7 bases line up with TRBD1. The CDR3 has 13 residues. The junction had 6 bases not matched to a gene; V was cut back by 3 bases and J by 5 bases. The germline V gene has CDR1 GTSNPN and CDR2 SVGIG (reference sequence). CDR3 amino acids: CAWSKGAGTEAFF. The CDR3 DNA is TGTGCCTGGAGCAAGGGGGCGGGGACTGAAGCTTTCTTT.

The chain carries TRBV18 and TRBJ2-2, with 10 bases that match TRBD2. The germline V gene has CDR1 KGHSH and CDR2 LQKENI. This CDR3 is 15 amino acids long. Losses at the gene ends were 3 bases for V and 6 bases for J; bases not matched to a gene: 4. CDR3 protein: CASSPRLAGAGELFF. In DNA form, the CDR3 reads TGTGCCAGCTCACCTCGGCTAGCGGGAGCCGGGGAGCTGTTTTTT.

The CDR3: CASSEPQGAKNIQYF. CDR3 coding DNA: TGTGCCAGCAGTGAACCACAGGGGGCCAAAAACATTCAGTACTTC. The chain is built from TRBV2 and TRBJ2-4; 7 positions agree with TRBD1. V was clipped by 2 bases and J by 1 base; unmatched bases: 2. Germline CDR1 reads SNHLY; CDR2 reads FYNNEI. This CDR3 has 15 residues. The variable domain in full, completed from reference TRBV2 and TRBJ2-4, reads EPEVTQTPSHQVTQMGQEVILRCVPISNHLYFYWYRQILGQKVEFLVSFYNNEISEKSEIFDDQFSVERPDGSNFTLKIRSTKLEDSAMYFCASSEPQGAKNIQYFGAGTRLSVL.

CDR3 sequence (DNA): TGTGCCTGGAGTGTACTCAGGGGCAATGAGCAGTTCTTC. This gives the protein CAWSVLRGNEQFF. V and J are TRBV30 and TRBJ2-1; TRBD1 is a possible D gene (6 bases). Deletions cut 0 bases from V and 6 bases from J, with 9 bases between. CDR3 size: 13 residues. The germline V gene encodes CDR1 GTSNPN and CDR2 SVGIG (reference sequence).

The chain combines TRBV30 with TRBJ1-3; D gene unclear. This CDR3 spans 12 amino acids. V gave up 5 bases and J gave up 4 bases, with 9 bases separating them. Germline V CDR1 and CDR2: GTSNPN, SVGIG (reference sequence). CDR3 amino acids: CAWASQGNTIYF. CDR3 coding DNA: TGTGCCTGGGCCTCACAGGGAAACACCATATATTTT.

This chain joins TRBV2 and TRBJ2-2, with a weak D call TRBD2 (5 bases). This CDR3 spans 14 amino acids. Germline V gene data show CDR1 as SNHLY and CDR2 as FYNNEI. The V gene lost 3 bases and the J gene lost 5 bases, with 10 bases spanning the gap. DNA for the CDR3: TGTGCCAGCAGTGATTCCGGGGTGACCGGGGAGCTGTTTTTT. As protein: CASSDSGVTGELFF.

As for this clone: At one of its ends the junction is not consistent with the germline gene, which may arise from a read error. This rearrangement joins TRBV6-1 to TRBJ2-7; D is unresolved. Germline V gene data show CDR1 as MNHNS and CDR2 as SASEGT. The CDR3 extends over 11 amino acids. This CDR3 is CASTIPYEQYF. The CDR3 bases are TGTGCCAGCACCATTCCCTATGAGCAGTACTTC.

This chain uses TRBV6-1 with TRBJ2-3; no firm D call. Germline V CDR1 and CDR2: MNHNS, SASEGT. This CDR3 is built from 15 residues. The V gene lost 4 bases and the J gene lost 1 base, with 12 bases spanning the gap. CDR3 protein: CASSASARGTDTQYF. The CDR3 nucleotides are TGTGCCAGCAGTGCGTCCGCGCGAGGCACAGATACGCAGTATTTT.

The chain has TRBV13 and TRBJ2-7; no clear D. This CDR3 has 13 amino acids. The V end was cut by 4 bases, the J end by 4 bases, with 11 bases between. The germline gives CDR1 PRHDT, CDR2 FYEKMQ (reference sequence). CDR3 coding DNA: TGTGCCAGCAGCTCAGAGGCGGATTACGAGCAGTACTTC. Its protein is CASSSEADYEQYF.

Points on this clone: Other DNA sequences from this sample encode an identical CDR3 as well. This sequence joins TRBV6-6 and TRBJ1-5; the D is unclear. Per the germline V gene, CDR1 is MNHNY and CDR2 is SVGAGI (reference sequence). This CDR3 has 13 amino acids. V gave up 7 bases and J gave up 0 bases, with 7 bases separating them. Here the CDR3 DNA reads TGTGCCAGCATTGCGTATAGCAATCAGCCCCAGCATTTT. It codes for CASIAYSNQPQHF.

The table lists this clone with a count of one. J is TRBJ1-2 and V is TRBV4-1; no reliable D call. V dropped 6 bases and J dropped 9 bases, with 20 bases sitting between them. The CDR3 sequence is 14 residues long. CDR1 is MGHRA, CDR2 YSYEKL, per germline. The DNA for the CDR3 is TGCGCCAGCAGTATCCAGGAAAAAGCTATGAGCTACACCTTC. This sequence encodes CASSIQEKAMSYTF.

The CDR3 here is CSVGWASGGGDTQYF. CDR3 DNA sequence: TGCAGCGTTGGATGGGCTAGCGGGGGTGGTGATACGCAGTATTTT. The genes are TRBV29-1 and TRBJ2-3; 10 bases are shared with TRBD2. This CDR3 is built from 15 residues. Germline V gene lookup returns CDR1 SQVTM and CDR2 ANQGSEA. The J segment lost 6 bases and the V segment lost 4 bases, leaving 10 bases of the junction unmatched.

Comments on this clone: Other DNA sequences from this sample encode an identical CDR3 as well. CDR3 bases: TGTGCCAGCAGCTTGGGGGCGGGTGCTCAAGAGACCCAGTACTTC. Its translation is CASSLGAGAQETQYF. J is TRBJ2-5 and V is TRBV5-4, with a possible D match to TRBD2 (5 bases). The CDR3 contains 15 residues. Between the trimmed V and J ends, which lost 0 bases and 2 bases, there was a span of 11 bases. The germline CDR1 and CDR2 sequences are SGHNT and YYREEE (reference sequence).

This clone appeared a single time. The V call is TRBV30, the J call TRBJ2-2; 7 bases agree with TRBD1. After removal of 1 base from V and 5 bases from J, the junction contained 4 bases not matched to a gene. CDR1 is GTSNPN and CDR2 is SVGIG in the germline V gene (reference sequence). The CDR3 runs 14 residues. CDR3 in DNA: TGTGCCTGGAGTGGGTACAGGGGAACCGGGGAGCTGTTTTTT. This translates into CAWSGYRGTGELFF. Full variable domain (remainder filled in from reference TRBV30 and TRBJ2-2): SQTIHQWPATLVQPVGSPLSLECTVEGTSNPNLYWYRQAAGRGLQLLFYSVGIGQISSEVPQNLSASRPQDRQFILSSKKLLLSDSGFYLCAWSGYRGTGELFFGEGSRLTVL.

This clone was found once. The chain has TRBV15 and TRBJ2-7; 9 bases line up with TRBD1. With V trimmed by 3 bases and J by 1 base, 4 bases remained unmatched. CDR3 length: 15 amino acids. Germline V gene sequence: CDR1 LNHNV, CDR2 YYDKDF (reference sequence). CDR3 residues: CATSRTGGLSYEQYF. In nucleotides, the CDR3 is TGTGCCACCAGCAGGACAGGGGGACTTTCCTACGAGCAGTACTTC.

The gene calls are TRBV5-5 and TRBJ2-2, with 7 bases that match TRBD1. The CDR3 totals 14 residues. Per germline, CDR1 SGHKS and CDR2 YYEKEE (reference sequence). With V trimmed by 10 bases and J by 1 base, 7 bases remained unmatched. This chain's CDR3 is CASTGIWNTGELFF. The CDR3 DNA is TGTGCCTCGACAGGGATATGGAACACCGGGGAGCTGTTTTTT.

The V call is TRBV5-1, the J call TRBJ2-3; 10 nucleotides match TRBD2. Germline V gene lookup returns CDR1 SGHRS and CDR2 YFSETQ. The CDR3 sequence is 15 residues long. The V and J ends lost 5 bases and 3 bases, in that order; junction bases with no gene match: 6. Here the CDR3 DNA reads TGCGCCAGCAGATTGATAGCGGGAGGTACAGATACGCAGTATTTT. Its protein product is CASRLIAGGTDTQYF.

The V gene is TRBV6-1, the J gene TRBJ2-1; D is unclear. The CDR3 is made up of 12 amino acids. V gave up 4 bases and J gave up 6 bases, with 7 bases separating them. Germline CDR1 and CDR2: MNHNS and SASEGT. The CDR3 nucleotides read TGTGCCAGCAGTGGGTTCAGCAATGAGCAGTTCTTC. Translation: CASSGFSNEQFF.

This rearrangement joins TRBV2 to TRBJ2-7; D might be TRBD2 (6 bases). CDR3 length: 16 residues. From germline, CDR1 is SNHLY and CDR2 FYNNEI. The germline V and J ends were trimmed by 6 bases and 4 bases, with 22 bases remaining between them. CDR3 sequence: CASSPAGIRGAYEQYF. The CDR3 region has the DNA TGTGCCAGCAGCCCCGCCGGCATACGCGGGGCGTACGAGCAGTACTTC. Full variable domain (remainder filled in from reference TRBV2 and TRBJ2-7): EPEVTQTPSHQVTQMGQEVILRCVPISNHLYFYWYRQILGQKVEFLVSFYNNEISEKSEIFDDQFSVERPDGSNFTLKIRSTKLEDSAMYFCASSPAGIRGAYEQYFGPGTRLTVT.

The V and J genes are TRBV6-5 and TRBJ2-1, with 9 bases identical to TRBD2. CDR1 is MNHEY and CDR2 is SVGAGI in the germline V gene. CDR3 length: 15 amino acids. Trimming removed 5 bases from V and 6 bases from J; junction bases left unmatched: 8. This CDR3 reads CASSPGRGGGNEQFF. As DNA, the CDR3 is TGTGCCAGCAGTCCGGGTCGCGGGGGGGGCAATGAGCAGTTCTTC.

V usage is TRBV5-8 and J usage is TRBJ2-5; 8 bases map to TRBD1. The CDR3 extends over 14 amino acids. CDR1 is SGHTS, CDR2 YDEGEE, per germline. Trimming took 4 bases from V and 5 from J; bases not matched to a gene: 7. The CDR3 DNA reads as TGTGCCAGCAGCAGCTTCACAGGGGGTGAGACCCAGTACTTC. Its protein product is CASSSFTGGETQYF.

The genes are TRBV7-3 and TRBJ2-3, with 7 bases aligning to TRBD2. The CDR3 contains 15 residues. The germline V gene has CDR1 SGHTA and CDR2 FQGTGA. The trim removed 4 bases at V and 3 bases at J, leaving 7 bases unmatched. In nucleotides, the CDR3 is TGTGCCAGCAGCTCCCACGCGGGGGATACAGATACGCAGTATTTT. Translation: CASSSHAGDTDTQYF.